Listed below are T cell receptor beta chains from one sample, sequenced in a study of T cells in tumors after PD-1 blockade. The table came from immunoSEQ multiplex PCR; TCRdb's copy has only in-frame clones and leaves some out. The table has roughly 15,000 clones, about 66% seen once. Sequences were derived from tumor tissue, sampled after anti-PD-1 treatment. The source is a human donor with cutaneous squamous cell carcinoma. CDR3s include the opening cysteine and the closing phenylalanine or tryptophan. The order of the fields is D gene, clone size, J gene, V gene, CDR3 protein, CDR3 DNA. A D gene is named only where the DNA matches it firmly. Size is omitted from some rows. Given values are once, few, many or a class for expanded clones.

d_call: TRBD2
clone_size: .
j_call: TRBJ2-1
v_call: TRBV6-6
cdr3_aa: CASSSIAGTYNEQFF
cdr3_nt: TGTGCCAGCAGTTCGATAGCGGGGACCTACAATGAGCAGTTCTTC

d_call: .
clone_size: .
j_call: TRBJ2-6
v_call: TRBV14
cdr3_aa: CASSAILGGTGANVLTF
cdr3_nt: TGTGCCAGCAGCGCAATTCTCGGGGGGACAGGGGCCAACGTCCTGACTTTC

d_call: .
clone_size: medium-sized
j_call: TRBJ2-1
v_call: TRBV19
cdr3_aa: CASSIDRSSYNEQFF
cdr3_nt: TGTGCCAGTAGTATAGACCGTAGCTCCTACAATGAGCAGTTCTTC

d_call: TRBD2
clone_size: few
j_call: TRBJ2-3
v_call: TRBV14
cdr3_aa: CASSQPLAGGFTSTDTQYF
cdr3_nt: TGTGCCAGCAGCCAACCCCTAGCGGGGGGGTTTACTAGCACAGATACGCAGTATTTT

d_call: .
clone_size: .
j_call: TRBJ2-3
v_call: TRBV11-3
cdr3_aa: CASSLVSDTQYF
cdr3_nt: TGTGCCAGCAGCTTAGTTTCAGATACGCAGTATTTT

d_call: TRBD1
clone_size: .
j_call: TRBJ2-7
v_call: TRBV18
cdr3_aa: CASSPGTGKYEQYF
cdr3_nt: TGTGCCAGCTCACCCGGGACAGGGAAATACGAGCAGTACTTC

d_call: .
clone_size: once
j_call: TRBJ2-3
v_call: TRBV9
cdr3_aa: CASSVGTRGTDTQYF
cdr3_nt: TGTGCCAGCAGCGTTGGGACGCGGGGTACAGATACGCAGTATTTT

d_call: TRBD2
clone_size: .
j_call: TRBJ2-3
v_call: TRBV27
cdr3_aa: CASSYLAGVSTDTQYF
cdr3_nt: TGTGCCAGCAGTTACTTAGCGGGAGTGAGCACAGATACGCAGTATTTT

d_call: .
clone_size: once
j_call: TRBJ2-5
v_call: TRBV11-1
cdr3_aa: CASSSRDIKETQYF
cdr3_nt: TGTGCCAGCAGCTCCCGGGACATCAAAGAGACCCAGTACTTC

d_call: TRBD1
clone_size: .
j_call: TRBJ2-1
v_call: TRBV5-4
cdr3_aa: CASSQIGDRNYNEQFF
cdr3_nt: TGTGCCAGCAGCCAAATAGGGGACAGGAACTACAATGAGCAGTTCTTC

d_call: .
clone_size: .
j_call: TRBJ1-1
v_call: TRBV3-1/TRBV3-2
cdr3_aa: CASSQGAEAFF
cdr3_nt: TGTGCCAGCAGCCAAGGGGCTGAAGCTTTCTTT

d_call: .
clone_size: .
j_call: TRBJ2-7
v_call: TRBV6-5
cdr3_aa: CASKLRQSTYEQYF
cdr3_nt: TGTGCCAGCAAACTTCGGCAGTCAACCTACGAGCAGTACTTC

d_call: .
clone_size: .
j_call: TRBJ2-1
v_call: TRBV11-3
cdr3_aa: CASSPGVQGEQFF
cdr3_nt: TGTGCCAGCAGCCCAGGAGTCCAGGGTGAGCAGTTCTTC

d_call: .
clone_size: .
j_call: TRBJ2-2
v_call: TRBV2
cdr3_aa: CASSLQGSTGELFF
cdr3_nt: TGTGCCAGCAGTCTACAGGGCTCTACCGGGGAGCTGTTTTTT

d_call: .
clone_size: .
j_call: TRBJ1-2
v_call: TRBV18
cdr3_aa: CASSPRDIRQSYYGYTF
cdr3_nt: TGTGCCAGCTCACCTCGAGACATAAGACAGTCGTACTATGGCTACACCTTC

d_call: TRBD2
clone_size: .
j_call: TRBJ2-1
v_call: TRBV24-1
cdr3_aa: CATSEPTSGVKNEQFF
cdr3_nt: TGTGCCACCAGTGAGCCTACTAGCGGGGTCAAGAATGAGCAGTTCTTC

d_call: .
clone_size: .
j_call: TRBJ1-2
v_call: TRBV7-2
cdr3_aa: CASSLVFAGSDYGYTF
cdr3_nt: TGTGCCAGCAGCTTAGTTTTTGCAGGGAGTGACTATGGCTACACCTTC

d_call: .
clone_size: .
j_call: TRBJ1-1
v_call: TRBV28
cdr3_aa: CASSGITEAFF
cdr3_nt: TGTGCCTCCTCCGGGATTACTGAAGCTTTCTTT

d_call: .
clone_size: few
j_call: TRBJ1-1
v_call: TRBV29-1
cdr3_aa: CSERKNQYTEAFF
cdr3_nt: TGCAGCGAACGTAAAAACCAGTACACTGAAGCTTTCTTT

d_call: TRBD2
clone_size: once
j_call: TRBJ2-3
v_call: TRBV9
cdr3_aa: CASSKRTSKLYTDTQYF
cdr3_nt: TGTGCCAGCAGCAAAAGGACTAGTAAGTTGTACACAGATACGCAGTATTTT

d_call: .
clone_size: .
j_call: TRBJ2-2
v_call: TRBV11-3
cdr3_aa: CASSSGGTLRTGELFF
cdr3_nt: TGTGCCAGCAGCTCGGGGGGCACATTGCGGACCGGGGAGCTGTTTTTT

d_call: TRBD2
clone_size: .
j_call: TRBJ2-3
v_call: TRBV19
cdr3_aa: CASRGTSGTVDTQYF
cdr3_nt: TGTGCCAGTAGGGGGACTAGCGGGACTGTCGATACGCAGTATTTT

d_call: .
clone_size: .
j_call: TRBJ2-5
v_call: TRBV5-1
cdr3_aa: CASSWGLAEETQYF
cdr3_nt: TGCGCCAGCAGCTGGGGACTGGCGGAGGAGACCCAGTACTTC

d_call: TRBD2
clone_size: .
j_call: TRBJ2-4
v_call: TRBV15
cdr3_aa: CATSTGEMGGKNIQYF
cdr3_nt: TGTGCCACCAGCACCGGGGAAATGGGGGGGAAAAACATTCAGTACTTC

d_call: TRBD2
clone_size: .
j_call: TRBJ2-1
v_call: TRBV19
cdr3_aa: CASLAGGGYNEQFF
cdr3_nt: TGTGCCAGTCTAGCGGGAGGAGGGTACAATGAGCAGTTCTTC

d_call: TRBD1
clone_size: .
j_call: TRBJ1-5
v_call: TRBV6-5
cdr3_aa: CASGRTGGQPQHF
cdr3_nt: TGTGCCAGCGGCCGGACAGGGGGACAACCCCAGCATTTT

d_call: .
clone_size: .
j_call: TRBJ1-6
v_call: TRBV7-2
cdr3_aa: CASRGAASYSPLHF
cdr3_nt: TGTGCCAGCCGAGGAGCAGCCTCTTATTCACCCCTCCACTTT

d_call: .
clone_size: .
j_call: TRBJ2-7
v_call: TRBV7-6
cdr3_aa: CASSPGTDDGYEQYF
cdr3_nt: TGTGCCAGCAGCCCCGGGACTGACGACGGCTACGAGCAGTACTTC

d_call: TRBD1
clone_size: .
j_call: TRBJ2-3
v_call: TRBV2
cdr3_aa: CASRSGTGKWDTQYF
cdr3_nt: TGTGCCAGCAGGTCCGGGACAGGGAAGTGGGATACGCAGTATTTT

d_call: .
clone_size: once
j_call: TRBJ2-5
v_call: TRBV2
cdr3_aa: CASRESETQYF
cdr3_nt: TGTGCCAGCAGGGAATCAGAGACCCAGTACTTC

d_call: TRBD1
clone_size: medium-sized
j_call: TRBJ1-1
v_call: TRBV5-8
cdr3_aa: CASSRGTGNTEAFF
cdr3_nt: TGTGCCAGCAGCAGGGGGACAGGGAACACTGAAGCTTTCTTT

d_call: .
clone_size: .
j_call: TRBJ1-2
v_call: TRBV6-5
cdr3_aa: CASSDGQNYGYTF
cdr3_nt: TGTGCCAGCAGCGATGGACAAAACTATGGCTACACCTTC

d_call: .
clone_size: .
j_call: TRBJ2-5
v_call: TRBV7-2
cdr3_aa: CASSQLGQRQETQYF
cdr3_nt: TGTGCCAGCAGCCAACTCGGACAACGTCAAGAGACCCAGTACTTC

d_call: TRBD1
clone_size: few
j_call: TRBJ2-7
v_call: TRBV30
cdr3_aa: CAWSVSFRDRGREQYF
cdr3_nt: TGTGCCTGGAGTGTATCTTTCCGGGACAGGGGGCGTGAGCAGTACTTC

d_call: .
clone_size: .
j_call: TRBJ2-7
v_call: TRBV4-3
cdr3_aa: CASSGGLSSYEQYF
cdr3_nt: TGCGCCAGCAGCGGGGGCCTCAGCTCCTACGAGCAGTACTTC

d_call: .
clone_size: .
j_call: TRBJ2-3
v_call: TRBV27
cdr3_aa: CASSLQIVDTQYF
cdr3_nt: TGTGCCAGCAGCCTCCAGATCGTAGATACGCAGTATTTT

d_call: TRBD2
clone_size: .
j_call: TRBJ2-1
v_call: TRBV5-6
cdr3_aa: CASSFVPSGSSEQFF
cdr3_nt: TGTGCCAGCAGCTTTGTGCCTAGCGGGAGTAGTGAGCAGTTCTTC

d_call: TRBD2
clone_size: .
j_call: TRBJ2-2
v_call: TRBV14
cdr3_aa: CASSPAGAGTGELFF
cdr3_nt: TGTGCCAGCAGCCCAGCGGGAGCGGGCACCGGGGAGCTGTTTTTT

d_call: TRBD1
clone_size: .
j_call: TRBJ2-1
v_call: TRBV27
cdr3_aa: CASSPWADRSVLLYNEQFF
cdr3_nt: TGTGCCAGCAGTCCTTGGGCGGACAGGAGCGTATTGCTTTACAATGAGCAGTTCTTC